The 24 T cell receptor beta chains in this list originate from one sample, sequenced in a study of cytomegalovirus exposure and HLA in healthy donors. The PCR used 60 Vbeta and 13 Jbeta primers. Repertoires were generated with immunoSEQ multiplex PCR, while TCRdb's copy carries only in-frame clones and drops some. The sample lists approximately 110,000 clones, approximately 80% occurring once. Source material: PBMCs. The origin of the receptors is a man aged 35-49 years in good health and CMV-seronegative.

The rearrangement uses TRBV6-5 and TRBJ1-2; a weak D match, TRBD1 (5 bases). V was clipped by 10 bases and J by 4 bases, with 13 bases between them. The germline V gene encodes CDR1 MNHEY and CDR2 SVGAGI. This CDR3 contains 12 residues. The CDR3 DNA reads as TGTGCCACTCAAGGGGCAGGCTATGGCTACACCTTC. Protein product: CATQGAGYGYTF.

This chain links TRBV5-8 with TRBJ1-2, with D uncertain. The V end was cut by 6 bases, the J end by 8 bases, with 17 bases between. This CDR3 has 13 residues. Germline V CDR1 and CDR2: SGHTS, YDEGEE. This CDR3 is CASNPRELGGYTF. Here the CDR3 DNA reads TGTGCCAGCAACCCCCGGGAGCTAGGGGGCTACACCTTC.

This sequence joins TRBV7-3 and TRBJ2-1; 12 nucleotides match TRBD2. This CDR3 is 16 amino acids long. The trim removed 6 bases at V and 6 bases at J, leaving 9 bases unmatched. Per the germline V gene, CDR1 is SGHTA and CDR2 is FQGTGA. This CDR3 reads CASSLAGGLKFNEQFF. CDR3 coding DNA: TGTGCCAGCAGTCTAGCGGGGGGGCTTAAATTCAATGAGCAGTTCTTC.

This clone was found once. DNA of the CDR3: TGTGCCAGCAGAGCAGGGGGCTCCTATAATTCACCCCTCCACTTT. Its protein product is CASRAGGSYNSPLHF. The rearrangement joins TRBV11-2 to TRBJ1-6; 7 nucleotides line up with TRBD1. Germline V gene data show CDR1 as SGHAT and CDR2 as FQNNGV. This CDR3 is built from 15 residues. The V and J ends lost 6 bases and 0 bases, in that order; junction bases with no gene match: 2.

The chain is built from TRBV6-1 and TRBJ1-2; no clear D gene. V lost 2 bases and J lost 4, with 5 bases in between. The CDR3 loop spans 12 amino acids. Germline CDR1 reads MNHNS; CDR2 reads SASEGT. The CDR3 DNA follows: TGTGCCAGCAGTGAACTAATCTATGGCTACACCTTC. It specifies CASSELIYGYTF.

The rearrangement uses TRBV12-5 and TRBJ1-4, with TRBD1 identical over 7 bases. The CDR3 spans 14 residues. Trimming removed 6 bases from V and 3 bases from J; junction bases left unmatched: 4. CDR1 and CDR2 (germline): LGHNT, FRNRAP. CDR3 nucleotide sequence: TGTGCTAGTGGCCTAGGGACAGCTAATGAAAAACTGTTTTTT. The encoded protein is CASGLGTANEKLFF.

This chain links TRBV10-3 with TRBJ2-5; tentative D call: TRBD2 (5 bases). There are 13 residues in the CDR3. Germline V gene lookup returns CDR1 ENHRY and CDR2 SYGVKD. Trimming removed 7 bases from V and 2 bases from J, with 11 bases in between. CDR3 protein: CAINDGEQETQYF. CDR3 sequence (DNA): TGTGCCATCAATGACGGGGAACAAGAGACCCAGTACTTC.

This clone was picked up one time. The V and J genes are TRBV29-1 and TRBJ1-1; D gene ambiguous. The CDR3 totals 13 residues. Germline CDR1 and CDR2: SQVTM and ANQGSEA. The V gene lost 3 bases and the J gene lost 5 bases, with 13 bases spanning the gap. In DNA, the CDR3 is TGCAGCGTTGAGGGTACTTACGGGACTGAAGCTTTCTTT. Residues: CSVEGTYGTEAFF.

The V gene is TRBV7-2, the J gene TRBJ2-7, with a tentative D call TRBD1 (6 bases). V gave up 5 bases and J gave up 2 bases, with 16 bases separating them. Germline V gives CDR1 SGHTA, CDR2 FQGNSA. The CDR3 runs 15 residues. The CDR3 region is CASSQTGTPTYEQYF. The DNA of the CDR3 is TGTGCCAGCAGCCAGACCGGGACACCAACCTACGAGCAGTACTTC.

This clone was seen a handful of times. The V gene is TRBV28, the J gene TRBJ2-1, with D uncertain. CDR1 is MDHEN, CDR2 SYDVKM, per germline. The CDR3 spans 11 residues. The ends were cut back, 7 bases at V and 8 bases at J, with 9 bases in the middle. CDR3: CASTYKHEQFF. CDR3 nucleotides: TGTGCCAGCACCTATAAACATGAGCAGTTCTTC.

The rearrangement joins TRBV7-6 to TRBJ1-2, with a possible D match to TRBD1 (5 bases). Germline loops: CDR1 SGHVS, CDR2 FNYEAQ. This CDR3 is built from 13 residues. Trimming took 1 base from V and 8 from J, leaving 11 bases between them. CDR3 region: CASSLEPGVGYTF. As DNA, the CDR3 is TGTGCCAGCAGCTTAGAACCGGGGGTCGGCTACACCTTC.

The V gene is TRBV19, the J gene TRBJ1-5; perhaps TRBD1 as D (6 bases). Germline CDR1 is LNHDA and CDR2 is SQIVND (reference sequence). V was cut by 9 bases and J by 2 bases, with 11 bases left in between. The CDR3 length is 13 residues. CDR3 protein: CASSQGRNQPQHF. The CDR3 coding sequence is TGTGCCAGCTCCCAGGGGCGCAATCAGCCCCAGCATTTT.

The chain has TRBV5-4 and TRBJ2-5; D remains unclear. The V gene's germline CDR1 is SGHNT and CDR2 YYREEE (reference sequence). This CDR3 comprises 14 residues. V lost 4 bases, J lost 1 base, and 11 bases lay in between. CDR3 sequence (DNA): TGTGCCAGCAGCCTACCTTTCCCCCAAGAGACCCAGTACTTC. Its protein product is CASSLPFPQETQYF.

The table lists this clone with a count of one. This sequence joins TRBV10-3 and TRBJ2-2, with a weak D call TRBD2 (7 bases). This CDR3 region has 16 residues. Germline-derived CDR1 and CDR2 are ENHRY and SYGVKD. The germline V and J ends were trimmed by 0 bases and 1 base, with 9 bases remaining between them. The CDR3 nucleotides are TGTGCCATCAGTGAGTCGGGGGGGCTGAACACCGGGGAGCTGTTTTTT. Translated: CAISESGGLNTGELFF.

A few counts support this clone. V and J are TRBV5-1 and TRBJ1-1; 7 bases map to TRBD1. Trimming at V came to 2 bases and at J to 4 bases, leaving 14 bases not matched to a gene. Germline V gene sequence: CDR1 SGHRS, CDR2 YFSETQ. The CDR3 has 17 amino acids. CDR3 in DNA: TGCGCCAGCAGCTTAGTCCCCCTGGAGGGGGCCCCCACTGAAGCTTTCTTT. It specifies CASSLVPLEGAPTEAFF.

The chain has TRBV4-1 and TRBJ2-2, with D possibly being TRBD2 (7 bases). The germline CDR1 and CDR2 sequences are MGHRA and YSYEKL. With 5 bases removed from V and 5 bases from J, the gap between germline ends came to 21 bases. The CDR3 contains 17 residues. Written as DNA, the CDR3 is TGCGCCAGCAGCTCCCGAGGGGGGGGATGGAAGACCGGGGAGCTGTTTTTT. Translation: CASSSRGGGWKTGELFF.

The genes are TRBV6-1 and TRBJ1-5, with TRBD1 identical over 9 bases. After removal of 0 bases from V and 5 bases from J, the junction contained 8 bases not matched to a gene. This CDR3 has 17 residues. From germline, CDR1 is MNHNS and CDR2 SASEGT. The DNA of the CDR3 is TGTGCCAGCAGTGAAGCGCGGGACAGGGTAGGTTATCAGCCCCAGCATTTT. Protein product: CASSEARDRVGYQPQHF.

The J gene is TRBJ1-2, the V gene TRBV29-1, with 12 bases identical to TRBD1. Germline V gene data show CDR1 as SQVTM and CDR2 as ANQGSEA. The length of the CDR3 is 17 residues. J lost 8 bases, V lost 4 bases, and 17 bases had no gene match. The CDR3 coding sequence is TGCAGCGTTGGGTTAAGGGACAGGGGGCGGGCCGGCCCCGGCTACACCTTC. Encoded protein: CSVGLRDRGRAGPGYTF.

The V call is TRBV7-2, the J call TRBJ2-1; 12 nucleotides line up with TRBD2. The CDR3 covers 14 residues. Germline V lookup: CDR1 SGHTA, CDR2 FQGNSA. With V trimmed by 0 bases and J by 12 bases, 3 bases remained unmatched. The CDR3 DNA reads TGTGCCAGCAGCTTAGCGAGGACTAGCGGGGTGCAGTTCTTC. Encoded protein: CASSLARTSGVQFF. The entire variable domain, with the rest obtained from reference TRBV7-2 and TRBJ2-1, is as follows: GAGVSQSPSNKVTEKGKDVELRCDPISGHTALYWYRQSLGQGLEFLIYFQGNSAPDKSGLPSDRFSAERTGGSVSTLTIQRTQQEDSAVYLCASSLARTSGVQFFGPGTRLTVL.

The rearrangement links TRBV7-2 to TRBJ1-5, with TRBD1 matching 7 bases. In germline, CDR1 is SGHTA, CDR2 FQGNSA. Trimming removed 3 bases from V and 13 bases from J; junction bases left unmatched: 3. The CDR3 loop spans 11 amino acids. CDR3 bases: TGTGCCAGCAGCTTCTCGGACAGGCAGCATTTT. Encoded protein: CASSFSDRQHF.

The gene calls are TRBV2 and TRBJ2-2; the match to TRBD2 covers 7 bases. This CDR3 has 16 amino acids. Trimming at V came to 3 bases and at J to 7 bases, leaving 11 bases not matched to a gene. In germline, CDR1 is SNHLY, CDR2 FYNNEI. CDR3 sequence reads: CASSESPAGLRGELFF. As DNA, the CDR3 is TGTGCCAGCAGTGAGTCGCCAGCGGGGCTACGCGGGGAGCTGTTTTTT.

This chain uses TRBV19 with TRBJ2-5; a weak D match, TRBD2 (5 bases). The J call may be in error: the DNA end matches TRBJ2-7 better. The germline V gene encodes CDR1 LNHDA and CDR2 SQIVND (reference sequence). The CDR3 is made up of 15 amino acids. The CDR3 nucleotides read TGTGCCACCTCAAAGGACTCTCGGGGTTCTTACGAGCAGTACTTC. Amino acids: CATSKDSRGSYEQYF.

This chain connects TRBV4-1 to TRBJ2-1; D is ambiguous. V was pared by 0 bases and J by 4 bases, with 13 bases between. The CDR3 sequence is 16 residues long. Germline V lookup: CDR1 MGHRA, CDR2 YSYEKL. Written as DNA, the CDR3 is TGCGCCAGCAGCCAAGATAGTGTAGTAGTTTACAATGAGCAGTTCTTC. It codes for CASSQDSVVVYNEQFF.

V usage is TRBV4-1 and J usage is TRBJ1-2, with D perhaps matching TRBD1 (6 bases). V gave up 0 bases and J gave up 4 bases, with 21 bases separating them. In germline, CDR1 is MGHRA, CDR2 YSYEKL. The CDR3 covers 18 residues. CDR3 residues: CASSQDIGAGATTYGYTF. Written as DNA, the CDR3 is TGCGCCAGCAGCCAAGATATTGGCGCAGGGGCCACCACCTATGGCTACACCTTC.